This T cell receptor beta chain was recorded in a study of shared clonotypes between healthy human individuals. Deep was the level used in running the assay. Sequencing used immunoSEQ multiplex PCR; TCRdb keeps in-frame clones, though not all of them. Among 2 million to 3 million clones listed, approximately 92% were seen once. J lost 5 bases, V lost 7 bases, and 12 bases had no gene match. This CDR3 is 16 amino acids long. The germline CDR1 and CDR2 sequences are SGHRS and YFSETQ. Each sample came from a Caucasian adult donor living in Nashville, Tennessee. The clonotype originates from a man younger than 35 in good health. The V and J genes are TRBV5-1 and TRBJ2-2; 9 bases map to TRBD1. Sequencing was performed on naive CD4+ T cells sorted from blood. Subset indicated: CD45RA+ positively selected. CDR3 in DNA: TGCGCCAGCCGAAAGCCCGGGACAGGGACTACCGGGGAGCTGTTTTTT. Translated: CASRKPGTGTTGELFF.